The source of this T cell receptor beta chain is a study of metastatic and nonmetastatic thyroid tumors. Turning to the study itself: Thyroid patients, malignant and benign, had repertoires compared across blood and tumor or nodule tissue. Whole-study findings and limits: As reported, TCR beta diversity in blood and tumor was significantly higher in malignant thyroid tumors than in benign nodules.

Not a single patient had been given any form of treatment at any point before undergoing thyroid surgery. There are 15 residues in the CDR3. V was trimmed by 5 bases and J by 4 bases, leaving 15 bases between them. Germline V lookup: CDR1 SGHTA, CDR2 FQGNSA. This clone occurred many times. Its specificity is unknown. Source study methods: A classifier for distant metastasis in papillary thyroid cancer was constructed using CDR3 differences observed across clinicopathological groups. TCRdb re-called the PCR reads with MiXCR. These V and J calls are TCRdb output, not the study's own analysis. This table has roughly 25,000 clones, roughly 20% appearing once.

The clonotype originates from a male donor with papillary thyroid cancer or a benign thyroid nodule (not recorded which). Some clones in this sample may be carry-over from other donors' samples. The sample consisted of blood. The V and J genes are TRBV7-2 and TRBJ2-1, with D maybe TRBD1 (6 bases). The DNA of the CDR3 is TGTGCCAGCAGCGGTACCAGGGGCCTTTACAATGAGCAGTTCTTC. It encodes CASSGTRGLYNEQFF.